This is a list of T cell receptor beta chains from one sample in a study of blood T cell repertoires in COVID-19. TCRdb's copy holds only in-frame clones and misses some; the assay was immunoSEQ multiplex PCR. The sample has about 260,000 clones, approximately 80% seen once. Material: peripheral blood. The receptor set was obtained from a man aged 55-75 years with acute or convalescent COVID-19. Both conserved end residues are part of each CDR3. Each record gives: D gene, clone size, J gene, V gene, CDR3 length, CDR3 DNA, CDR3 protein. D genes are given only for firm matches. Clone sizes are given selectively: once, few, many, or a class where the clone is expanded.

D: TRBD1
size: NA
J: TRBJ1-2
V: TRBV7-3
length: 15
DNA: TGTGCCAGCAGCGTAGGGACAGGGGGCGACTATGGCTACACCTTC
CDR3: CASSVGTGGDYGYTF

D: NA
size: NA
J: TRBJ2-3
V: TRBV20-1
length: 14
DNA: TGCAGTGCTAGTGATGAAGCCTTATCGGTCTCGCAGTATTTT
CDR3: CSASDEALSVSQYF

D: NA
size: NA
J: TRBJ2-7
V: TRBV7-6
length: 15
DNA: TGTGCCAGCAGCTTAGGCCCGGGACAATTGGTCGAGCAGTACTTC
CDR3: CASSLGPGQLVEQYF

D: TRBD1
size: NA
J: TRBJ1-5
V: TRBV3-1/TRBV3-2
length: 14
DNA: TGTGCCAGCAGCCAGGCGACAGGGCGGCAGCCCCAGCATTTT
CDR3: CASSQATGRQPQHF

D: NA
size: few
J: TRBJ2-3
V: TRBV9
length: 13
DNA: TGTGCCAGCAGCGCCCGCTACACAGATACGCAGTATTTT
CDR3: CASSARYTDTQYF

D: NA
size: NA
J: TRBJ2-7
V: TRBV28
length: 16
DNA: TGTGCCAGCAGTTTAAGTACAGCGGGTCCAGCTTACGAGCAGTACTTC
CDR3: CASSLSTAGPAYEQYF

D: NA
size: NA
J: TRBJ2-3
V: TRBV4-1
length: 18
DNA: TGCGCCAGCAGCCAATTAATTGCGGACAGCGTATCCACAGATACGCAGTATTTT
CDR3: CASSQLIADSVSTDTQYF

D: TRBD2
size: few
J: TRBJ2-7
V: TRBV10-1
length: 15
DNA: TGCGCCAGCAGTGAGTTTGGGACTAGCGCCTACGAGCAGTACTTC
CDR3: CASSEFGTSAYEQYF

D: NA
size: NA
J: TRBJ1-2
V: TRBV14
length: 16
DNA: TGTGCCAGCAGCCCGTTCGGTGGGTCGGAATCTAGTGGCTACACCTTC
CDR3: CASSPFGGSESSGYTF

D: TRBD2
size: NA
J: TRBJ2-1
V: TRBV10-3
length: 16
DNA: TGTGCCATCAGTGAGGGGGTAGCGGGAGTTCGGAATGAGCAGTTCTTC
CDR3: CAISEGVAGVRNEQFF

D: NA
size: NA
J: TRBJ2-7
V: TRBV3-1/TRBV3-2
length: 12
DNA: TGTGCCAGCAGCCCACGAATGCGCGAGCAGTACTTC
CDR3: CASSPRMREQYF

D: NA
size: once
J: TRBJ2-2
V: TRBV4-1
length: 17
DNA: TGCGCCAGCAGCCTCCAGGGGCCAGGGGTGAATACCGGGGAGCTGTTTTTT
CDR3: CASSLQGPGVNTGELFF

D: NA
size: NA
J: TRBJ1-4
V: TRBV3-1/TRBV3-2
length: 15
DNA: TGTGCCAGCAGCCAACAGACAACCCCCAATGAAAAACTGTTTTTT
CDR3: CASSQQTTPNEKLFF

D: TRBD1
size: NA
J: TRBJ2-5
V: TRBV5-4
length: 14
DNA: TGTGCCAGCAGCAGGGACAGGGTCCAAGAGACCCAGTACTTC
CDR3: CASSRDRVQETQYF

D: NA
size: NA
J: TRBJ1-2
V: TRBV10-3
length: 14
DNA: TGTGCCATCAGTGAGTCGACAGTGATCTATGGCTACACCTTC
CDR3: CAISESTVIYGYTF

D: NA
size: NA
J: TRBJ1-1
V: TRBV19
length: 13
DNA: TGTGCCAGTAGTAGGGGGGGGCAAACTGAAGCTTTCTTT
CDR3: CASSRGGQTEAFF

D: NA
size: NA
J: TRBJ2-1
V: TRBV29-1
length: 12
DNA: TGCAGCGTTGACACAGGTTATGATGAGCAGTTCTTC
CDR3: CSVDTGYDEQFF

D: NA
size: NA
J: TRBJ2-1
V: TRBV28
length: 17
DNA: TGTGCCAGCAGTTTATTCCGAGGTGGCTCTCCGGGGGATGAGCAGTTCTTC
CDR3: CASSLFRGGSPGDEQFF

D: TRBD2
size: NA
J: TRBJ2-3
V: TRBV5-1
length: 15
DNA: TGCGCCAGCAGCTTTAGCGGGGGGGCCGGAGATACGCAGTATTTT
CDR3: CASSFSGGAGDTQYF

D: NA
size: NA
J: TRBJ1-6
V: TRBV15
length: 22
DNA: TGTGCCACCAGCAGAGTGCGCAGGGATTACTATACGACTAGCTCCTATAATTCACCCCTCCACTTT
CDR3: CATSRVRRDYYTTSSYNSPLHF

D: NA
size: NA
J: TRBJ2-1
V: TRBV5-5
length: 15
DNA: TGTGCCAGCAGCTTGGACGGTAGCTCCTACAATGAGCAGTTCTTC
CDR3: CASSLDGSSYNEQFF

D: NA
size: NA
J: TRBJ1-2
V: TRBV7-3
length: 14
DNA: TGTGCCAGCAGCCCCCGGGGGACCTCCGAGGTTTGGACCTTC
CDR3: CASSPRGTSEVWTF

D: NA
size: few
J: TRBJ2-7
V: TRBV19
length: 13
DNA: TGTGCCAGTAAAGAGAGGAGCTCCTACGAGCAGTACTTC
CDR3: CASKERSSYEQYF

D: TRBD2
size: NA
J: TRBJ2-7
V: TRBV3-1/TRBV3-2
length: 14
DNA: TGTGCCAGCAGCCAAGCGGGCGGGAGCTACGAGCAGTACTTC
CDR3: CASSQAGGSYEQYF

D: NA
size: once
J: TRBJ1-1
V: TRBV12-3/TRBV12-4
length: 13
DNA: TGTGCCAGCAGTTTAGGTTGGGGCAGTGAAGCTTTCTTT
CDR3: CASSLGWGSEAFF

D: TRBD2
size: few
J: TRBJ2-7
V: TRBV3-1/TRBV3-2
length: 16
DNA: TGTGCCAGCAGCCAAGCTGTAGCGGGAGTGAGCTACGAGCAGTACTTC
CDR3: CASSQAVAGVSYEQYF

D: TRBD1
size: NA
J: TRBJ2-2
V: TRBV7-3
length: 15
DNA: TGTGCCAGCAGCTTAGGGACAGCAAGGACCGGGGAGCTGTTTTTT
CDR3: CASSLGTARTGELFF

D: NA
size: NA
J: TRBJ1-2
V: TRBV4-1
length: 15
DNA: TGCGCCAGCAGCCAACCCTGGGCCGGACAGTGGGGCTACACCTTC
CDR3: CASSQPWAGQWGYTF

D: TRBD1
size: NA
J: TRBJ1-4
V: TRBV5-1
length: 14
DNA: TGCGCCAGCAGCGACGACAGGGGAGGCGAAAAACTGTTTTTT
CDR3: CASSDDRGGEKLFF

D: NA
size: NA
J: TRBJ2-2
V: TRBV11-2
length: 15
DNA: TGTGCCAGCAGCTTAACCGACAGATACACCGGGGAGCTGTTTTTT
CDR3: CASSLTDRYTGELFF

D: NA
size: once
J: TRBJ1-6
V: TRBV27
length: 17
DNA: TGTGCCAGCAGTTCCCTCCGGGACACCAAATGGGGTTCACCCCTCCACTTT
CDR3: CASSSLRDTKWGSPLHF

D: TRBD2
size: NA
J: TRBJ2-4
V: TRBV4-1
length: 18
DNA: TGCGCCAGCAGCCAAGATCTTCGGCTAGCGGGGGCTAAAAACATTCAGTACTTC
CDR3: CASSQDLRLAGAKNIQYF

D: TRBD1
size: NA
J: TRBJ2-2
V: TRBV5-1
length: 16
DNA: TGCGCCAGCAGCTCCCGACAGGGAAAGGGCACCGGGGAGCTGTTTTTT
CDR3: CASSSRQGKGTGELFF

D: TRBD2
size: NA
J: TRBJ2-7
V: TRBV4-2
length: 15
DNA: TGTGCCAGCAGCCAAACAGCGACTAGCAGCTACGAGCAGTACTTC
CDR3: CASSQTATSSYEQYF

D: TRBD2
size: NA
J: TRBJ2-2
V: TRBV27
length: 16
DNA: TGTGCCAGCAGTCCGGGACTAGCGAAGAACACCGGGGAGCTGTTTTTT
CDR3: CASSPGLAKNTGELFF

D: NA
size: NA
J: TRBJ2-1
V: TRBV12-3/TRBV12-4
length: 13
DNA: TGTGCCAGCAGGGGCGATGGGTGGAATGAGCAGTTCTTC
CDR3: CASRGDGWNEQFF

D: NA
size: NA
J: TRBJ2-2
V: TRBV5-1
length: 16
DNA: TGCGCCAGCAGCTTGAGGGCCCTCCGGGGCACCGGGGAGCTGTTTTTT
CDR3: CASSLRALRGTGELFF

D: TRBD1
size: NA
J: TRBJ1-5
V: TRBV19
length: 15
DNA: TGTGCCAGTAGTATAGTCAGGGGGCTGAATCAGCCCCAGCATTTT
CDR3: CASSIVRGLNQPQHF

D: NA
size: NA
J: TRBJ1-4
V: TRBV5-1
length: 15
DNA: TGCGCCAGCAGGTCAACAGGCGTCGGGAATGAAAAACTGTTTTTT
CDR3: CASRSTGVGNEKLFF

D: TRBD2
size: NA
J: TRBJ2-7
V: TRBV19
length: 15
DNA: TGTGCCAGTAGTATTGGACTAGCGCAGACCTACGAGCAGTACTTC
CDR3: CASSIGLAQTYEQYF

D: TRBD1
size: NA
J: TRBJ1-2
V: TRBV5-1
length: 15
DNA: TGCGCCAGCAGCTTGGGGGGACAGGCTCACTATGGCTACACCTTC
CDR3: CASSLGGQAHYGYTF

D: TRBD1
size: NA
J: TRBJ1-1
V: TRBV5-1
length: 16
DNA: TGCGCCAGCAGCTTCGGGACAGGGTATTCCGGCACTGAAGCTTTCTTT
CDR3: CASSFGTGYSGTEAFF

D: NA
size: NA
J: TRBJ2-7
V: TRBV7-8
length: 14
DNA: TGTGCCAGCAGCTTAGGACTCGGGACCTACGAGCAGTACTTC
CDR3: CASSLGLGTYEQYF

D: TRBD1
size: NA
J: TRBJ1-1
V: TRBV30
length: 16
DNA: TGTGCCTGGAGTGTACATGGCAGGGGGCTTAGCACTGAAGCTTTCTTT
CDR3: CAWSVHGRGLSTEAFF

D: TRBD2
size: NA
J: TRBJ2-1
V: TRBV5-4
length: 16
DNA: TGTGCCAGCAGTACACATCCGGGGGGGCTTTACAATGAGCAGTTCTTC
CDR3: CASSTHPGGLYNEQFF